This T cell receptor (beta chain) was sequenced during a study of T cell responses to AZD1222 COVID-19 vaccine. General study results and limits: With dominance at 160-218 and 743-854, vaccine-associated CD4 TCRs spanned spike. Repertoires in all cases were sampled only once the peak T cell response had passed. Just a handful of people given AZD1222 tested seropositive at baseline.

Trimming cost V 4 bases and J 1 base, with 10 bases left between them. The germline V gene encodes CDR1 MNHNS and CDR2 SASEGT. This CDR3 region has 14 residues. Comment on this clone: What it binds is unknown.

The repertoire was sequenced with immunoSEQ multiplex PCR; TCRdb's copy has only in-frame clones and lacks some. The sample has approximately 150,000 clones, around 90% seen once. The TCR originated in an adult who received the MenACWY meningococcal vaccine as a control. The sequencing used peripheral blood, collected 28 days after the second dose of the MenACWY control vaccine. The chain is built from TRBV6-1 and TRBJ2-5; D ambiguous. The CDR3 DNA sequence: TGTGCCAGCAGTGTGAGCTCCCGCCAAGAGACCCAGTACTTC. Protein sequence: CASSVSSRQETQYF.